The clone carrying this T cell receptor (beta chain) appeared a few times. The data are from a study of T-cell memory formation after mild COVID-19. The CDR3 loop spans 15 amino acids. Germline V gene sequence: CDR1 MDHEN, CDR2 SYDVKM. V was pared by 6 bases and J by 5 bases, with 18 bases between. TCRdb itself ran the 5' RACE reads through MiXCR, one entry per CDR3 protein. The sample shows approximately 400,000 distinct CDR3 sequences, roughly 18% of them seen only once. The chain employs TRBV28 and TRBJ2-3, with D perhaps TRBD1 or TRBD2 (6 bases each). This clonotype was obtained from a man between 18 and 35 years old who had mild COVID-19 (a few samples of this study predate the infection). Cell type and time point are not known. Source material: PBMCs or a T cell subset sorted from them (not recorded which). DNA for the CDR3: TGTGCCAGCAGAGAGCCTCGGGGGCTGGGAGATACGCAGTATTTT. It encodes CASREPRGLGDTQYF.